These 23 T cell receptor beta chains came from one sample sequenced in a study of vaccination effects on CD4 cells after COVID-19. Sequencing in the ViraFEST assay came after antigen-specific CD4+ T cells had been expanded with viral peptide pools, which were used to stimulate PBMC. Upon completion of more than 9 days in culture, CD4+ T cells were isolated. Nucleocapsid antibodies stayed negative before and after vaccination, showing no earlier SARS-CoV-2 infection. The protocol was immunoSEQ multiplex PCR, while the TCRdb copy is restricted to in-frame clones and leaves out a portion. The repertoire holds about 73,000 clones, 60% to 85% seen once, with under 12% in the top ten. No antigen has been assigned to these receptors. The starting material was CD4+ T cells from PBMCs cultured with SARS-CoV-2 spike peptides, obtained before COVID-19 vaccination. The receptors originated from a human donor who received a COVID-19 vaccine.

The V and J genes are TRBV7-9 and TRBJ2-5; D possibly corresponds to TRBD2 (5 bases). The germline CDR1 and CDR2 sequences are SEHNR and FQNEAQ (reference sequence). Trimming left V 2 bases short and J 1 base short, with 20 bases between. This CDR3 contains 18 residues. The CDR3: CASSLFGGPSLGQETQYF. The CDR3 DNA follows: TGTGCCAGCAGCTTATTTGGTGGCCCTAGCTTGGGCCAAGAGACCCAGTACTTC.

This clone has a handful of counts. The J gene is TRBJ2-1, the V gene TRBV5-8, with TRBD2 matching over 9 bases. The CDR3 is made up of 15 amino acids. CDR1 and CDR2 (germline): SGHTS, YDEGEE. The trim removed 0 bases at V and 8 bases at J, leaving 6 bases unmatched. The DNA for the CDR3 is TGTGCCAGCAGCTTGGAGGCGGGAGGGGGCTATGAGCAGTTCTTC. It encodes CASSLEAGGGYEQFF.

The chain links TRBV5-1 to TRBJ1-1; D uncertain. V was shortened by 4 bases and J by 1 base, with 8 bases between the two germline ends. Germline V gene sequence: CDR1 SGHRS, CDR2 YFSETQ. The CDR3 covers 13 residues. The CDR3 reads CASSLNRNTEAFF. CDR3 bases: TGCGCCAGCAGCCTCAACAGGAACACTGAAGCTTTCTTT.

This clone showed up many times. For the CDR3, the DNA is TGTGCCAGCTCACCCCGGGAGCGGGACACCATATATTTT. Amino acids: CASSPRERDTIYF. V is TRBV18 and J is TRBJ1-3; D uncertain. CDR3 size: 13 residues. Germline CDR1 is KGHSH and CDR2 is LQKENI. The V end lost 3 bases, the J end lost 8 bases, and 11 bases lay between the germline ends.

This clone was recorded a few times. This chain joins TRBV11-2 and TRBJ1-3; D unresolved. Between the trimmed V and J ends, which lost 5 bases and 2 bases, there was a span of 19 bases. CDR1 and CDR2 from the germline V gene are SGHAT and FQNNGV. The CDR3 covers 17 residues. CDR3 sequence (DNA): TGTGCCAGCAGCCCCTCAATCTCACCTCGACCTGGAAACACCATATATTTT. Amino acids: CASSPSISPRPGNTIYF. Drawing the rest from reference TRBV11-2 and TRBJ1-3, the complete variable domain is EAGVAQSPRYKIIEKRQSVAFWCNPISGHATLYWYQQILGQGPKLLIQFQNNGVVDDSQLPKDRFSAERLKGVDSTLKIQPAKLEDSAVYLCASSPSISPRPGNTIYFGEGSWLTVV.

There are a few counts of this clone. This chain uses TRBV7-9 with TRBJ1-1, with 7 bases aligning to TRBD1. V gave up 5 bases and J gave up 4 bases; unmatched junction bases: 7. The germline V gene encodes CDR1 SEHNR and CDR2 FQNEAQ (reference sequence). The CDR3 is 14 amino acids. CDR3 nucleotides: TGTGCCAGCAGCCCAAGGGGGCCCCCCACTGAAGCTTTCTTT. This encodes CASSPRGPPTEAFF.

This clone turned up a few times. The V and J genes are TRBV6-1 and TRBJ1-2; D is possibly TRBD1 (6 bases). Trimming removed 2 bases from V and 5 bases from J, with 12 bases in between. CDR3 length equals 14 residues. Germline V lookup: CDR1 MNHNS, CDR2 SASEGT. For the CDR3, the DNA is TGTGCCAGCAGTGAACTGCAGGGGAATTATGGCTACACCTTC. It translates to CASSELQGNYGYTF.

The V gene is TRBV18, the J gene TRBJ1-2; D not resolved. V dropped 2 bases and J dropped 5 bases, with 9 bases sitting between them. Germline V gives CDR1 KGHSH, CDR2 LQKENI. The CDR3 runs 13 residues. The CDR3 DNA reads as TGTGCCAGCTCACCAGGCAAGGTTTATGGCTACACCTTC. Protein sequence: CASSPGKVYGYTF.

J is TRBJ2-1 and V is TRBV2; D gene unclear. Looked up from germline, CDR1 is SNHLY and CDR2 is FYNNEI. The CDR3 extends over 13 amino acids. Between the trimmed V and J ends, which lost 2 bases and 4 bases, there was a span of 6 bases. Here the CDR3 DNA reads TGTGCCAGCAGTGAACTCGGGTACAATGAGCAGTTCTTC. Protein product: CASSELGYNEQFF. The variable domain in full, with the rest retrieved from reference TRBV2 and TRBJ2-1, is EPEVTQTPSHQVTQMGQEVILRCVPISNHLYFYWYRQILGQKVEFLVSFYNNEISEKSEIFDDQFSVERPDGSNFTLKIRSTKLEDSAMYFCASSELGYNEQFFGPGTRLTVL.

This clone was seen just once. V is TRBV5-1 and J is TRBJ2-5; no clear D. CDR3 size: 13 residues. Germline V lookup: CDR1 SGHRS, CDR2 YFSETQ. The V end was cut by 2 bases, the J end by 4 bases, with 9 bases between. CDR3 region: CASSLGLPETQYF. In nucleotides, the CDR3 is TGCGCCAGCAGCTTAGGTTTACCAGAGACCCAGTACTTC.

The chain carries TRBV14 and TRBJ1-6; 7 positions agree with TRBD1. Trimming at V came to 4 bases and at J to 7 bases, leaving 7 bases not matched to a gene. The CDR3 sequence is 15 residues long. CDR1 and CDR2 (germline): SGHDN, FVKESK. The CDR3 DNA reads TGTGCCAGCAGCCCATACGGGACAGAAAATTCACCCCTCCACTTT. It yields the protein CASSPYGTENSPLHF. The full variable domain, its missing parts supplied by reference TRBV14 and TRBJ1-6, is EAGVTQFPSHSVIEKGQTVTLRCDPISGHDNLYWYRRVMGKEIKFLLHFVKESKQDESGMPNNRFLAERTGGTYSTLKVQPAELEDSGVYFCASSPYGTENSPLHFGNGTRLTVT.

This sequence joins TRBV5-4 and TRBJ2-1, with D maybe TRBD1 (5 bases). V shed 3 bases and J shed 0 bases, with 13 bases lying between them. The CDR3 spans 16 residues. CDR1 SGHNT and CDR2 YYREEE come from the germline V gene (reference sequence). CDR3 nucleotide sequence: TGTGCCAGCAGCTCAGGGCTGTTAAGCTCCTACAATGAGCAGTTCTTC. Encoded protein: CASSSGLLSSYNEQFF. Filled out from reference TRBV5-4 and TRBJ2-1, the complete variable domain reads ETGVTQSPTHLIKTRGQQVTLRCSSQSGHNTVSWYQQALGQGPQFIFQYYREEENGRGNFPPRFSGLQFPNYSSELNVNALELDDSALYLCASSSGLLSSYNEQFFGPGTRLTVL.

The chain has TRBV7-9 and TRBJ2-1, with TRBD1 as a possible D gene (5 bases). The CDR3 is made up of 12 amino acids. Germline V gene sequence: CDR1 SEHNR, CDR2 FQNEAQ (reference sequence). With 1 base removed from V and 7 bases from J, the gap between germline ends came to 5 bases. CDR3 sequence (DNA): TGTGCCAGCAGCTTAGAGGGGAATGAGCAGTTCTTC. Translation: CASSLEGNEQFF.

This rearrangement joins TRBV27 to TRBJ2-3; D not certain. The CDR3 has 14 amino acids. The germline V gene encodes CDR1 MNHEY and CDR2 SMNVEV (reference sequence). Trimming took 3 bases from V and 0 from J, leaving 7 bases between them. CDR3 DNA sequence: TGTGCCAGCAGTTTTGCTCCTAGCACAGATACGCAGTATTTT. It yields the protein CASSFAPSTDTQYF.

This chain uses TRBV2 with TRBJ1-6, with D possibly matching TRBD1 (5 bases). V lost 2 bases and J lost 8, with 16 bases in between. From germline, CDR1 is SNHLY and CDR2 FYNNEI. CDR3 length: 16 residues. The CDR3 loop reads CASSEQGFQADSPLHF. The CDR3 nucleotides are TGTGCCAGCAGTGAACAGGGATTTCAAGCAGATTCACCCCTCCACTTT.

This clone was detected a few times. The chain carries TRBV30 and TRBJ1-3, with TRBD1 matching 7 bases. In germline, CDR1 is GTSNPN, CDR2 SVGIG (reference sequence). V dropped 4 bases and J dropped 5; count of bases not matched to a gene: 8. This CDR3 comprises 14 residues. As DNA, the CDR3 is TGTGCCTGGAATCGTGGGGACAGCAGAAACACCATATATTTT. It is translated as CAWNRGDSRNTIYF.

The chain combines TRBV6-5 with TRBJ1-2; TRBD1 is a possible D gene (6 bases). This CDR3 region has 13 residues. Germline V CDR1 and CDR2: MNHEY, SVGAGI. Trimming removed 9 bases from V and 2 bases from J, with 13 bases in between. The CDR3 sequence is CASRDTRNYGYTF. CDR3 bases: TGTGCCAGTAGGGACACCAGAAACTATGGCTACACCTTC.

CDR3: CASSPGGGPEETQYF. The CDR3 DNA reads as TGTGCCAGCTCACCGGGCGGGGGGCCAGAGGAGACCCAGTACTTC. The rearrangement links TRBV18 to TRBJ2-5; the match to TRBD2 covers 8 bases. Germline lookup yields CDR1 KGHSH and CDR2 LQKENI. This CDR3 spans 15 amino acids. V shed 3 bases, J shed 5 bases, and the junction held 8 bases outside the gene matches.

The rearrangement joins TRBV12-3 or TRBV12-4 to TRBJ2-2; D unclear. This CDR3 contains 13 residues. Between the trimmed V and J ends, which lost 3 bases and 6 bases, there was a span of 8 bases. The DNA for the CDR3 is TGTGCCAGCAGTTTCTCGGTTCCCGGGGAGCTGTTTTTT. Translation: CASSFSVPGELFF.

This sequence joins TRBV28 and TRBJ2-4; 7 bases are a match to TRBD1. The length of the CDR3 is 14 residues. The junction had 13 bases not matched to a gene; V was cut back by 8 bases and J by 9 bases. Germline V gene lookup returns CDR1 MDHEN and CDR2 SYDVKM. CDR3 residues: CASESSTGSGIQYF. The CDR3 nucleotides are TGTGCCAGCGAATCCTCGACAGGGTCGGGCATTCAGTACTTC.

V gene TRBV10-3 combines with J gene TRBJ1-1; D is perhaps TRBD1 (6 bases). Germline-derived CDR1 and CDR2 are ENHRY and SYGVKD. The CDR3 contains 14 residues. V dropped 6 bases and J dropped 1 base, with 12 bases sitting between them. The CDR3 sequence is CAIRLGQQNTEAFF. The DNA for the CDR3 is TGTGCCATCAGACTAGGACAGCAGAACACTGAAGCTTTCTTT.

V usage is TRBV18 and J usage is TRBJ1-1, with D possibly being TRBD1 (5 bases). CDR1 and CDR2 from the germline V gene are KGHSH and LQKENI. Trimming cost V 3 bases and J 2 bases, with 10 bases left between them. This CDR3 contains 14 residues. The CDR3 nucleotides are TGTGCCAGCTCACCGCGGACACCCAACACTGAAGCTTTCTTT. Translated: CASSPRTPNTEAFF.

This chain joins TRBV5-1 and TRBJ1-3, with no clear D. The CDR3 contains 16 residues. In germline, CDR1 is SGHRS, CDR2 YFSETQ. V was clipped by 3 bases and J by 0 bases, with 13 bases between them. This chain's CDR3 is CASSYSGDNSGNTIYF. The CDR3 DNA is TGCGCCAGCAGCTACTCGGGAGACAACTCTGGAAACACCATATATTTT.